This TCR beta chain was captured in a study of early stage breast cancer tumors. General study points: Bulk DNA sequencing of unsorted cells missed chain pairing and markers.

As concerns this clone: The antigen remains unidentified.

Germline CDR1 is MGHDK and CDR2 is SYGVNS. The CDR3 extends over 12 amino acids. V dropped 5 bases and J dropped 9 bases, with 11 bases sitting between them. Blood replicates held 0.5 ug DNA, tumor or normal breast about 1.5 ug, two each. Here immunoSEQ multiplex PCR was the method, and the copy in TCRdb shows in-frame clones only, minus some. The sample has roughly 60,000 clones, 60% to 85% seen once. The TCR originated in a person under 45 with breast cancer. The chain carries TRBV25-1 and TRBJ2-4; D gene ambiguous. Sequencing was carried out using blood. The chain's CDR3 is CASSITPGIQYF. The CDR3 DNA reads TGTGCCAGCAGTATCACCCCAGGCATTCAGTACTTC.